This T cell receptor (beta chain) comes out of a study of PD-L1 blockade in urothelial cancer (dated by TCRdb to the late 2010s). In terms of the full investigation: Every patient began therapy in about 2014 and was given atezolizumab 1,200 mg intravenously every 3 weeks. TCR sequencing covered pretreatment tumor samples and matched, serially collected peripheral blood taken before and after atezolizumab treatment. Durable clinical benefit was defined as progression-free survival longer than 6 months, and TCR features were also tested against progression-free and overall survival. Twenty-nine patients had pretreatment blood TCR-seq, roughly 24 had at least one posttreatment blood collection, and roughly 24 had tumor TCR-seq. In the same patients, pretreatment tumors underwent whole exome sequencing and RNA sequencing in addition to TCR sequencing. Blood samples were analyzed 3 weeks after the start of treatment (second dose) and 6 weeks after the start of treatment. About 85% of the 29 patients were identified as males with urothelial cancer of bladder origin, and a prior smoking history was reported by 18 of 29 patients. Under ten patients reached durable clinical benefit, while some 19 patients did not. An ECOG performance status of 0 or 1 was recorded for the patients, and 0 to 3 prior chemotherapy regimens had been received by the patients. Blood samples yielded a median of about 150,000 T cells and more than 80,000 unique TCRs, with median clonality 0.080. The study was an exploratory multi-omic analysis of somatic, immune and clinical correlates of response to PD-L1 blockade with atezolizumab in urothelial cancer.

To estimate absolute template abundance from read counts, synthetic TCR analog templates were spiked into each PCR. TCRbeta CDR3 regions were amplified from genomic DNA with bias-controlled V and J gene primers using the immunoSEQ assay. Sequencing of rearranged TCRbeta segments was performed at approximately 20X coverage. In the source study's methods: Clustering was used to correct sequencing errors, and CDR3s were annotated against IMGT to assign V, D and J genes. Downstream analyses used only productive TCRbeta rearrangements, leaving out any out-of-frame or stop-codon sequences. To compute clonality, Shannon entropy was normalized by the log of the number of unique productive sequences and then subtracted from one. Fisher's exact test with Benjamini-Hochberg correction, using a cutoff of adjusted p below 0.01, was how clones that differed between time points or between blood and tumor were identified. Imported from immuneACCESS, the table was reduced by TCRdb to in-frame sequences with V and J called. These copies leave out some clones; in studies compared against another copy, an unresolved V gene accounts for under half, and the cause of the remainder is not known. The V and J calls and the clone size are those of that table, but D and trimming were determined from the DNA. Present in this sample are some 52,000 clones, roughly 80% of which were seen just once. Of the sample, roughly 4% falls within the top ten clones.

This clone appeared a single time. The clone's antigen remains unknown. Base quality data are lacking; no much larger clone is found one base away. Paper-wide results and their limitations: A pretreatment peripheral blood TCR clonality below the median was linked to improved progression-free and overall survival. Among patients with durable benefit, tumor-associated TCR clones showed greater expansion in peripheral blood 3 weeks after treatment started (n ≈ 24, p = 0.022). Because of the small sample size (n = 29) and the many exploratory analyses performed, the results are intended to be regarded as hypothesis-generating.

Taken with the paper, the label for time point translates to: pretreatment peripheral blood. The cohort included under 35 patients with locally advanced or metastatic urothelial carcinoma who were treated at Memorial Sloan Kettering on a trial protocol. Peripheral blood mononuclear cells were collected from each patient pretreatment and during treatment, giving between 1 and 8 total time points per patient. The Qiagen DNeasy Blood extraction kit was used to purify genomic DNA from total PBMCs and tumor samples. Collected pretreatment and during treatment, PBMCs were isolated and stored as previously described. The germline V and J ends show losses of 1 base and 5 bases respectively, and no gene match explains 0 bases of the junction. The CDR1 and CDR2 encoded by the germline V gene are LGHNA and YSLEER. There are 13 amino acids in the CDR3, from cysteine to phenylalanine inclusive. Here the CDR3 DNA is all that survives: 39 bases in frame from base 1.

The TCR originated in a man aged 65-85 years with urothelial cancer. The material sequenced was PBMCs, taken around atezolizumab (anti-PD-L1) treatment. This chain is built from TRBV4-3 and TRBJ2-3; a stretch of 7 junction bases matches TRBD2. CDR3 reads: CASSQASGDTQYF. The base sequence is TGCGCCAGCAGCCAAGCTAGCGGAGATACGCAGTATTTT.